This entry lists 20 T cell receptor beta chains sequenced from one sample in a study of blood T cell repertoires in COVID-19. The table came from immunoSEQ multiplex PCR; TCRdb's copy has only in-frame clones and leaves some out. In the table there are about 130,000 clones, approximately 89% of which are singletons. The sequencing input was peripheral blood. Receptor source: a woman older than 75 with COVID-19, enrolled during active disease.

The rearrangement joins TRBV4-3 to TRBJ1-3, with a tentative D call TRBD1 (5 bases). Looked up from germline, CDR1 is LGHNA and CDR2 is YSLEER. CDR3 size: 17 residues. Trimming removed 2 bases at V and 0 bases at J, with 14 bases between. In nucleotides, the CDR3 is TGCGCCAGCAGCCAATTTACCACAGGCAACTCTGGAAACACCATATATTTT. It encodes CASSQFTTGNSGNTIYF.

The rearrangement uses TRBV29-1 and TRBJ2-7, with 8 bases identical to TRBD2. Germline values: CDR1 SQVTM, CDR2 ANQGSEA. The CDR3 consists of 15 residues. V gave up 7 bases and J gave up 5 bases; unmatched junction bases: 16. The CDR3 bases are TGCAGCGCTTCACTAGCGGCCCTAAGGGGAAACGAGCAGTACTTC. Encoded protein: CSASLAALRGNEQYF.

This CDR3 is CASSSIGGTQLSGNTIYF. For the CDR3, the DNA is TGTGCCAGCAGCTCTATCGGGGGGACCCAACTCTCTGGAAACACCATATATTTT. The gene calls are TRBV11-2 and TRBJ1-3, with D perhaps TRBD1 (5 bases). This CDR3 is built from 18 residues. V lost 4 bases to trimming and J lost 0 bases, with 19 bases between them. Germline V gene data show CDR1 as SGHAT and CDR2 as FQNNGV.

The chain employs TRBV7-2 and TRBJ1-3; TRBD1 agrees at 7 bases. V lost 5 bases and J lost 0; bases outside the gene matches: 7. From germline, CDR1 is SGHTA and CDR2 FQGNSA. The CDR3 extends over 16 amino acids. CDR3 sequence: CASSPTGPFSGNTIYF. CDR3 bases: TGTGCCAGCAGCCCGACAGGGCCTTTCTCTGGAAACACCATATATTTT. Filled out from reference TRBV7-2 and TRBJ1-3, the complete variable domain reads GAGVSQSPSNKVTEKGKDVELRCDPISGHTALYWYRQSLGQGLEFLIYFQGNSAPDKSGLPSDRFSAERTGGSVSTLTIQRTQQEDSAVYLCASSPTGPFSGNTIYFGEGSWLTVV.

The genes are TRBV2 and TRBJ2-7, with 8 bases that match TRBD1. The length of the CDR3 is 17 residues. From germline, CDR1 is SNHLY and CDR2 FYNNEI. With 1 base clipped from V and 0 bases from J, the junction kept 8 bases outside the gene matches. CDR3 in amino acids: CASSEGGRGRSSYEQYF. The CDR3 region has the DNA TGTGCCAGCAGTGAAGGCGGCAGGGGGCGAAGCTCCTACGAGCAGTACTTC.

The chain recombines TRBV6-2 or TRBV6-3 with TRBJ1-5; the match to TRBD1 covers 8 bases. The germline gives CDR1 MNHEY, CDR2 SVGEGT. The CDR3 runs 18 residues. Trimming at V came to 0 bases and at J to 6 bases, leaving 13 bases not matched to a gene. CDR3 sequence: CASSYSDVRTGLVQPQHF. CDR3 nucleotides: TGTGCCAGCAGTTACTCGGACGTTCGGACAGGGTTGGTTCAGCCCCAGCATTTT.

The chain has TRBV19 and TRBJ2-4, with 8 bases fitting TRBD2. Trimming at V came to 4 bases and at J to 0 bases, leaving 14 bases not matched to a gene. CDR1 and CDR2 (germline): LNHDA, SQIVND (reference sequence). CDR3 length: 19 residues. CDR3 region: CASSRSLAGKILAKNIQYF. In DNA, the CDR3 is TGTGCCAGTAGTAGATCGTTAGCGGGAAAGATACTAGCCAAAAACATTCAGTACTTC.

V usage is TRBV20-1 and J usage is TRBJ2-1; 9 bases agree with TRBD2. Losses at the gene ends were 3 bases for V and 5 bases for J; bases not matched to a gene: 5. CDR1 and CDR2 (germline): DFQATT, SNEGSKA (reference sequence). The CDR3 extends over 14 amino acids. The CDR3 loop reads CSASRLAVDNEQFF. CDR3 sequence (DNA): TGCAGTGCTAGTAGACTAGCGGTCGACAATGAGCAGTTCTTC.

The chain joins TRBV28 to TRBJ2-1; 7 nucleotides align to TRBD2. There are 15 residues in the CDR3. Germline V gene sequence: CDR1 MDHEN, CDR2 SYDVKM. After removal of 6 bases from V and 4 bases from J, the junction contained 9 bases not matched to a gene. CDR3 nucleotide sequence: TGTGCCAGCAGCCCGAACAGCGGGACTTACAATGAGCAGTTCTTC. It yields the protein CASSPNSGTYNEQFF.

A few counts support this clone. The V gene is TRBV3-1 (or the pseudogene TRBV3-2), the J gene TRBJ1-1, with 8 bases matching TRBD1. The CDR3 is 14 residues long. V was pared by 3 bases and J by 7 bases, with 7 bases of the junction left unmatched. Germline V lookup: CDR1 LGHDT, CDR2 YNNKEL (reference sequence). In DNA, the CDR3 is TGTGCCAGCAGCCAGGGGACAGGATCAAGTGAAGCTTTCTTT. Residues: CASSQGTGSSEAFF.

CDR3 nucleotide sequence: TGTGCCAGCAGCTCAACTGGGGGGGAGACCCAGTACTTC. Protein: CASSSTGGETQYF. The chain recombines TRBV7-3 with TRBJ2-5, with D perhaps TRBD2 (6 bases). The CDR3 consists of 13 residues. CDR1 and CDR2 from the germline V gene are SGHTA and FQGTGA. V lost 4 bases to trimming and J lost 5 bases, with 11 bases between them.

The chain recombines TRBV5-6 with TRBJ2-1; TRBD2 aligns across 8 bases. The germline V gene has CDR1 SGHDT and CDR2 YYEEEE. Trimming cost V 0 bases and J 4 bases; bases outside gene matches: 3. The CDR3 contains 15 residues. The CDR3 here is CASSLAGRGYNEQFF. DNA for the CDR3: TGTGCCAGCAGCTTGGCCGGGAGGGGTTACAATGAGCAGTTCTTC.

The genes are TRBV4-3 and TRBJ2-2; D remains unclear. V was trimmed by 2 bases and J by 2 bases, leaving 6 bases between them. CDR3 length equals 14 residues. Germline assignment: CDR1 LGHNA and CDR2 YSLEER. This CDR3 reads CASSQIVNTGELFF. CDR3 coding DNA: TGCGCCAGCAGCCAAATAGTCAACACCGGGGAGCTGTTTTTT.

V gene TRBV7-2 combines with J gene TRBJ2-7; 7 positions agree with TRBD1. The CDR3 loop spans 14 amino acids. V gave up 5 bases and J gave up 2 bases; unmatched junction bases: 6. Germline lookup yields CDR1 SGHTA and CDR2 FQGNSA. In DNA form, the CDR3 reads TGTGCCAGCAGCATAAACAGGGGCCCCTACGAGCAGTACTTC. Encoded protein: CASSINRGPYEQYF.

This clone has a single count. The V call is TRBV12-5, the J call TRBJ2-5, with D uncertain. Trimming took 7 bases from V and 4 from J, leaving 13 bases between them. Germline CDR1 reads LGHNT; CDR2 reads FRNRAP. The CDR3 extends over 13 amino acids. CDR3 sequence (DNA): TGTGCTAGTGTTCTCAACGCCGGAGAGACCCAGTACTTC. It yields the protein CASVLNAGETQYF.

The chain links TRBV4-1 to TRBJ2-3; the match to TRBD1 covers 9 bases. CDR1 is MGHRA and CDR2 is YSYEKL in the germline V gene. Germline trimming cut 1 base from V and 3 bases from J; bases unmatched to any gene: 8. The CDR3 runs to 17 residues. Here the CDR3 reads CASSQAGDRGFTDTQYF. For the CDR3, the DNA is TGCGCCAGCAGCCAAGCCGGCGACAGGGGGTTTACAGATACGCAGTATTTT.

This CDR3 is CASGVTGELFF. CDR3 sequence (DNA): TGTGCCAGCGGAGTCACCGGGGAGCTGTTTTTT. The chain links TRBV9 to TRBJ2-2; no firm D call. V gave up 7 bases and J gave up 4 bases, with 5 bases separating them. Germline V gene lookup returns CDR1 SGDLS and CDR2 YYNGEE. This CDR3 spans 11 amino acids.

This clone was detected a few times. The rearrangement joins TRBV9 to TRBJ2-2; 10 bases align to TRBD2. The CDR3 length is 17 residues. Germline loops: CDR1 SGDLS, CDR2 YYNGEE. V lost 2 bases, J lost 4 bases, and 8 bases stayed unmatched. The CDR3 region has the DNA TGTGCCAGCAGCGTGGGGCTAGCGGGAGCGATCACCGGGGAGCTGTTTTTT. Protein sequence: CASSVGLAGAITGELFF. Based on the CDR3 plus reference TRBV9 and TRBJ2-2, the full variable domain is DSGVTQTPKHLITATGQRVTLRCSPRSGDLSVYWYQQSLDQGLQFLIQYYNGEERAKGNILERFSAQQFPDLHSELNLSSLELGDSALYFCASSVGLAGAITGELFFGEGSRLTVL.

This rearrangement joins TRBV6-5 to TRBJ1-4, with D uncertain. CDR1 and CDR2 (germline): MNHEY, SVGAGI. This CDR3 is built from 15 residues. The ends were cut back, 2 bases at V and 11 bases at J, with 18 bases in the middle. The chain's CDR3 is CASSYGDPRSDKLFF. The CDR3 coding sequence is TGTGCCAGCAGTTACGGCGACCCCCGGAGTGATAAACTGTTTTTT.

The chain is built from TRBV4-3 and TRBJ2-3; 8 nucleotides agree with TRBD2. The CDR3 is made up of 14 amino acids. After removal of 0 bases from V and 6 bases from J, the junction contained 2 bases not matched to a gene. CDR1 is LGHNA and CDR2 is YSLEER in the germline V gene. CDR3 coding DNA: TGCGCCAGCAGCCAAGACAGACTAGCGGATACGCAGTATTTT. Amino acid sequence: CASSQDRLADTQYF.